The following is a T cell receptor beta chain sequence with its context. Its antigen is undetermined. The data originate from a study of CD8+ T cells in alopecia areata. As for the study in general: Tofacitinib therapy lasting 6 to 18 months was followed by 6 months off drug. Study-wide findings and caveats: Among the top 100, expanded CD8+ clones, as well as scalp clonality, were significantly decreased by tofacitinib. Normal skin contains resident alphabeta T cells, and these are also sequenced in scalp samples. Many expanded lesional clones persisted in scalp and blood during tofacitinib.

Sequencing used cDNA as its template, made by extracting RNA and reverse transcribing it. Assay: immunoSEQ multiplex PCR; the TCRdb copy retains only in-frame clones and omits some. Of some 44,000 clones listed, over 85% are singletons. Treatment described: oral pan-JAK inhibitor, 5-10 mg twice daily. This TCR came from a human donor with alopecia areata. Sample: CD8+ T cells sorted from blood, taken at week 24, from a patient treated with tofacitinib.

The CDR3: CATTTGWEQETQYF. Written as DNA, the CDR3 is TGTGCCACCACCACCGGGTGGGAGCAAGAGACCCAGTACTTC. V gene TRBV15 combines with J gene TRBJ2-5, with a tentative D call TRBD2 (5 bases). Germline V gives CDR1 LNHNV, CDR2 YYDKDF (reference sequence). V lost 7 bases, J lost 2 bases, and 14 bases lay in between. This CDR3 has 14 amino acids.